The entry below gives a single T cell receptor (beta chain) sequence along with its context. The data were taken from a study of CD8 T cells in Susac syndrome. Germline V gene sequence: CDR1 MNHEY, CDR2 SMNVEV (reference sequence). The CDR3 covers 15 residues. V lost 6 bases and J 1 base, leaving 16 bases between the germline ends. Sequencing targeted TCR beta in blood CD8+ and CD4+ T cells. Matched for age and sex, the controls were healthy donors. Negative magnetic isolation gave CD8+ and CD4+ cells; FACS enriched CD8+ TEMRA. RNA in amounts of 0.5 to 1 ug was reverse transcribed with random hexamers. Amplification of TCR beta CDR3 across 54 Vbeta and 13 Jbeta was performed with immunoSEQ multiplex PCR. TCRdb fed the immunoSEQ multiplex PCR reads into MiXCR, producing one record per CDR3 protein. The sample contains 150,000 to 200,000 distinct CDR3 sequences, over 85% of which appear only once.

This TCR came from a human donor in good health. The chain recombines TRBV27 with TRBJ2-7, with D unresolved. Sequencing was carried out using CD4+ T cells from PBMCs. The CDR3 is CASRYDSVGSYEQYF. Here the CDR3 DNA reads TGTGCCAGCAGATACGACTCGGTAGGATCCTACGAGCAGTACTTC.